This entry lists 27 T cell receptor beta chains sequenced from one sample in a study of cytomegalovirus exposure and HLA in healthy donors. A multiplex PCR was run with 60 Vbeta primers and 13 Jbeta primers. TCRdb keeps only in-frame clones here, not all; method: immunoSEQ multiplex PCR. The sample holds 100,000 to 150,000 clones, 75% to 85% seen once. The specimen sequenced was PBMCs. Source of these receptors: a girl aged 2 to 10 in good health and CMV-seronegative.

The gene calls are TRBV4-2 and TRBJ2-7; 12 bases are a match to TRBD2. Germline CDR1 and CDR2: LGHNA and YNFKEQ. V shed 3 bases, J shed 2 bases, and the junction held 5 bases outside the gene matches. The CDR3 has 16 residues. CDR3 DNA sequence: TGTGCCAGCAGCCACCCCCGGACTAGCGGGGCCTACGAGCAGTACTTC. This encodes CASSHPRTSGAYEQYF.

The CDR3, as DNA: TGTGCCAGCAGCTTAGGGTGGGGGCGCGATGGCTACACCTTC. This encodes CASSLGWGRDGYTF. The J gene is TRBJ1-2, the V gene TRBV7-8; D is perhaps TRBD1 (6 bases). Germline assignment: CDR1 SGHVS and CDR2 FQNEAQ. The CDR3 runs to 14 residues. V shed 1 base and J shed 6 bases, with 12 bases lying between them.

In DNA form, the CDR3 reads TGTGCCTGTACACCCGGGACAGGGGCCAGGGATACGCAGTATTTT. It specifies CACTPGTGARDTQYF. The chain combines TRBV30 with TRBJ2-3, with TRBD1 identical over 10 bases. CDR3 length: 15 residues. J gave up 6 bases and V 6 bases, and 12 bases lay outside the gene matches. CDR1 is GTSNPN, CDR2 SVGIG, per germline (reference sequence). Drawing the rest from reference TRBV30 and TRBJ2-3, the complete variable domain is SQTIHQWPATLVQPVGSPLSLECTVEGTSNPNLYWYRQAAGRGLQLLFYSVGIGQISSEVPQNLSASRPQDRQFILSSKKLLLSDSGFYLCACTPGTGARDTQYFGPGTRLTVL.

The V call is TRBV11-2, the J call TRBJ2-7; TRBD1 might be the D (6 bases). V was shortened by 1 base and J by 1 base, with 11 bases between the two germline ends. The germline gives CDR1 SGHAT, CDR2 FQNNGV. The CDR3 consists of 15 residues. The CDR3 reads CASSLATGSSYEQYF. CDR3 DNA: TGTGCCAGCAGCTTAGCTACAGGGAGTTCCTACGAGCAGTACTTC.

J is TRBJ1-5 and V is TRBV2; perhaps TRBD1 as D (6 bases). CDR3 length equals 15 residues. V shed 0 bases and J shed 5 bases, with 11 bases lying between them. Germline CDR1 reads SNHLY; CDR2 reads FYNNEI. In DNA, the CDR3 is TGTGCCAGCAGTGAAGCCCAGGGGCTTTATCAGCCCCAGCATTTT. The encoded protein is CASSEAQGLYQPQHF.

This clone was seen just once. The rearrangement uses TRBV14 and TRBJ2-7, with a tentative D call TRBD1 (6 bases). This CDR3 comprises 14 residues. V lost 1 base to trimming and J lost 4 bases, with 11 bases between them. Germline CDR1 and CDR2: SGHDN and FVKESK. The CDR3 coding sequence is TGTGCCAGCAGCCAAGTGGCCACAGGGTACGAGCAGTACTTC. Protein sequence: CASSQVATGYEQYF.

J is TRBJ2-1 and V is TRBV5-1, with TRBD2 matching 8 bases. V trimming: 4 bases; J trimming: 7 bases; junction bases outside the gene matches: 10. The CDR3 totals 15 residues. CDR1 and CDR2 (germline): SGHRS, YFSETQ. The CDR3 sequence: CASSGGLVRGNEQFF. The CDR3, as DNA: TGCGCCAGCAGCGGGGGACTAGTCCGCGGGAATGAGCAGTTCTTC.

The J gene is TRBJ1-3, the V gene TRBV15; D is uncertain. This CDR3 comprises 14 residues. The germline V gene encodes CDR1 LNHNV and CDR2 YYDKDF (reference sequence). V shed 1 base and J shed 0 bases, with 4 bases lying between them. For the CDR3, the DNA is TGTGCCACCAGCAGAGGACTCTCTGGAAACACCATATATTTT. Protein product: CATSRGLSGNTIYF.

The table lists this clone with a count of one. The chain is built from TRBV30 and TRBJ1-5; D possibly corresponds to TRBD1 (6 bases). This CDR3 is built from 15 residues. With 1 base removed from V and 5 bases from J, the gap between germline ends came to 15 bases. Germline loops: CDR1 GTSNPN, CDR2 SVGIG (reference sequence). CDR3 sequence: CAWSARTAFYQPQHF. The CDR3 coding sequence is TGTGCCTGGAGTGCCAGGACAGCCTTCTATCAGCCCCAGCATTTT.

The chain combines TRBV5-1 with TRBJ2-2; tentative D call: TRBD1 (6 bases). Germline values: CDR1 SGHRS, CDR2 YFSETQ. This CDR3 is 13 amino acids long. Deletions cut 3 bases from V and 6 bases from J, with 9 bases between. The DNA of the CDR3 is TGCGCCAGCAGCTGGGACATTGCCGGGGAGCTGTTTTTT. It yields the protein CASSWDIAGELFF.

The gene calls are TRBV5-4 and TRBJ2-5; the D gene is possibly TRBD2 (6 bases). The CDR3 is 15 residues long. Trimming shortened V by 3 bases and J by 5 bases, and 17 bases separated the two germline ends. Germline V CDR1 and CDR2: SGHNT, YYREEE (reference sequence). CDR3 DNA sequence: TGTGCCAGCAGCTCCACAGTGGGAGCGGGCGAGACCCAGTACTTC. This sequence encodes CASSSTVGAGETQYF. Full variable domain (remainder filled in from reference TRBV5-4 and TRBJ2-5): ETGVTQSPTHLIKTRGQQVTLRCSSQSGHNTVSWYQQALGQGPQFIFQYYREEENGRGNFPPRFSGLQFPNYSSELNVNALELDDSALYLCASSSTVGAGETQYFGPGTRLLVL.

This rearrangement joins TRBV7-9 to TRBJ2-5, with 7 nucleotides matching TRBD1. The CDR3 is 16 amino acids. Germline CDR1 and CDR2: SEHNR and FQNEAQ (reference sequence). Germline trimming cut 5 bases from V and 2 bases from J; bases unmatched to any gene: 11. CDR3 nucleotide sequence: TGTGCCAGCAGCGGTCGACAGGGCCCTTCACAAGAGACCCAGTACTTC. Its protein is CASSGRQGPSQETQYF. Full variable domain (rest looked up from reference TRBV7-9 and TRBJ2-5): DTGVSQNPRHKITKRGQNVTFRCDPISEHNRLYWYRQTLGQGPEFLTYFQNEAQLEKSRLLSDRFSAERPKGSFSTLEIQRTEQGDSAMYLCASSGRQGPSQETQYFGPGTRLLVL.

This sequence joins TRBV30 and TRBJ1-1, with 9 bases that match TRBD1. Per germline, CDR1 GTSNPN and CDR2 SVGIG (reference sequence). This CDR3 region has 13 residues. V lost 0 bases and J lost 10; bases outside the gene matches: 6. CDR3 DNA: TGTGCCTGGAGTGTGAACAGGGGGCGAGCAGCTTTCTTT. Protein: CAWSVNRGRAAFF.

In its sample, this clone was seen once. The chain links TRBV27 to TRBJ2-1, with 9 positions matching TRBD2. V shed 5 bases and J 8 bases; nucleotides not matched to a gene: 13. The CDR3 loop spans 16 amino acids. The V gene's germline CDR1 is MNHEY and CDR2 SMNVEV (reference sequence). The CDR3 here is CASSPIGGRAADEQFF. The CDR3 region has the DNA TGTGCCAGCAGTCCTATTGGCGGGAGGGCCGCGGATGAGCAGTTCTTC.

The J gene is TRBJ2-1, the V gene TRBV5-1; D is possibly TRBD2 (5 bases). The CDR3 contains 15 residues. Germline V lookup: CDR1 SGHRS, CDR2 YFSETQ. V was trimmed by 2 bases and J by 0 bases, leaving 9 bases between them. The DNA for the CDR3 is TGCGCCAGCAGCTTTGAGGGTAGCTCCTACAATGAGCAGTTCTTC. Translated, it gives CASSFEGSSYNEQFF.

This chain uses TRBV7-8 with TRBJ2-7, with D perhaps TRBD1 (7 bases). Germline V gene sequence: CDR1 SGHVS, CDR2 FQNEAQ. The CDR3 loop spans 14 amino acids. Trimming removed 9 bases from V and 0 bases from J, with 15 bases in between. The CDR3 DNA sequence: TGTGCCAGTTTCACAGGGGACTTCTCCTACGAGCAGTACTTC. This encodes CASFTGDFSYEQYF.

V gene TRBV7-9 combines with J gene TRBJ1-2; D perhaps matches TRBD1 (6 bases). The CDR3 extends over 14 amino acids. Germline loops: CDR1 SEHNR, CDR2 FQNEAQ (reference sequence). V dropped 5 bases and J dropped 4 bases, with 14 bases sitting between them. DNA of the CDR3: TGTGCCAGCAGCAAAGATGGGGGCTCCTATGGCTACACCTTC. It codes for CASSKDGGSYGYTF. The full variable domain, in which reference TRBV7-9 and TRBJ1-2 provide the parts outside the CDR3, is DTGVSQNPRHKITKRGQNVTFRCDPISEHNRLYWYRQTLGQGPEFLTYFQNEAQLEKSRLLSDRFSAERPKGSFSTLEIQRTEQGDSAMYLCASSKDGGSYGYTFGSGTRLTVV.

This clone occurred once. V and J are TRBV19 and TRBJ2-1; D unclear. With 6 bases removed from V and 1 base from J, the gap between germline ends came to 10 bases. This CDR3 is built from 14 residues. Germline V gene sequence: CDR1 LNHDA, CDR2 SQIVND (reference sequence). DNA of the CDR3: TGTGCCAGTAGAAAACAGCAATCCTACAATGAGCAGTTCTTC. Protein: CASRKQQSYNEQFF.

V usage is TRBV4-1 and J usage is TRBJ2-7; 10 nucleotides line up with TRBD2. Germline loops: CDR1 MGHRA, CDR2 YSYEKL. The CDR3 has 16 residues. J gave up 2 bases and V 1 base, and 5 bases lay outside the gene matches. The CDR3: CASSQGFSGRAYEQYF. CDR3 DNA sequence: TGCGCCAGCAGCCAAGGTTTCAGCGGGAGGGCCTACGAGCAGTACTTC.

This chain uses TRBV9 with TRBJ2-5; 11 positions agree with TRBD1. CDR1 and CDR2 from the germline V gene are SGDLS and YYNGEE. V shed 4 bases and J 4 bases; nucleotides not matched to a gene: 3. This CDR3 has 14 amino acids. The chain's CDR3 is CASSPGTGGETQYF. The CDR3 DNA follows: TGTGCCAGCAGCCCGGGGACAGGGGGAGAGACCCAGTACTTC. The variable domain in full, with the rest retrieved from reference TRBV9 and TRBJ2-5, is DSGVTQTPKHLITATGQRVTLRCSPRSGDLSVYWYQQSLDQGLQFLIQYYNGEERAKGNILERFSAQQFPDLHSELNLSSLELGDSALYFCASSPGTGGETQYFGPGTRLLVL.

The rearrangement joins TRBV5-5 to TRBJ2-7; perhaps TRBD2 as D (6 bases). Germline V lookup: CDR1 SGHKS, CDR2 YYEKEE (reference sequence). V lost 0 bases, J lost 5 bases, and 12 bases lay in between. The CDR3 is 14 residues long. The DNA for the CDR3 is TGTGCCAGCAGCTTGGCAAGGAGGGAGGACGAGCAGTACTTC. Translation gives CASSLARREDEQYF.

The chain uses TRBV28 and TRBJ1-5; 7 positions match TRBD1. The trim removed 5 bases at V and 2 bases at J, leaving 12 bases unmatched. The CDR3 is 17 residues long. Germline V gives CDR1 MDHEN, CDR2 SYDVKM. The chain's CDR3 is CASSRDVQGVGNQPQHF. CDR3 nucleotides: TGTGCCAGCAGTCGGGACGTGCAGGGGGTTGGCAATCAGCCCCAGCATTTT.

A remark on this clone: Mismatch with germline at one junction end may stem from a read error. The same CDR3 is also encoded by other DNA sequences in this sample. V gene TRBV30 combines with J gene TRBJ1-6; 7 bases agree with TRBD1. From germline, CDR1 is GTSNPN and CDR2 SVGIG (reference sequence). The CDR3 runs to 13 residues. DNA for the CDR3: TGTGCCTGGACGGACAGGATTAATTCCCCCCTCCACTTT. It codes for CAWTDRINSPLHF. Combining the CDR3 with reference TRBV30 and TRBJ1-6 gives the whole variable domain SQTIHQWPATLVQPVGSPLSLECTVEGTSNPNLYWYRQAAGRGLQLLFYSVGIGQISSEVPQNLSASRPQDRQFILSSKKLLLSDSGFYLCAWTDRINSPLHFGNGTRLTVT.

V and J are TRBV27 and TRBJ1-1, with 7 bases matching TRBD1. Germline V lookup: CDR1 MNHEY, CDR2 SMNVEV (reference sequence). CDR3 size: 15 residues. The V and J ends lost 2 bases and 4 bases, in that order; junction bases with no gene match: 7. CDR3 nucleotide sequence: TGTGCCAGCAGTTTAGCGGAGGGGGCGGCCACTGAAGCTTTCTTT. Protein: CASSLAEGAATEAFF.

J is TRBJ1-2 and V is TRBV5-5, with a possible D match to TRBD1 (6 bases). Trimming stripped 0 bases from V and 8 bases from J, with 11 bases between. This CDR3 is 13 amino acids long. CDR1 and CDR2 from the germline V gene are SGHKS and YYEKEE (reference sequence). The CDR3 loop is CASSLDGGYGYTF. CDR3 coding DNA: TGTGCCAGCAGCTTGGATGGGGGCTACGGCTACACCTTC.

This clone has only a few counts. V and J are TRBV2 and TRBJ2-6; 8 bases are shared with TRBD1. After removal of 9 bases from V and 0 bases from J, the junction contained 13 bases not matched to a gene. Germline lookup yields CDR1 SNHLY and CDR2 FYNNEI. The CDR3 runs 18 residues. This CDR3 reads CARTIGQGKSSGANVLTF. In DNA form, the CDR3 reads TGTGCCAGGACGATCGGACAGGGAAAAAGCTCTGGGGCCAACGTCCTGACTTTC.

The CDR3 is CASNPSTRNEQFF. CDR3 bases: TGTGCCAGCAACCCATCCACAAGAAATGAGCAGTTCTTC. J is TRBJ2-1 and V is TRBV7-8, with unresolved D. Germline CDR1 is SGHVS and CDR2 is FQNEAQ. V was shortened by 7 bases and J by 7 bases, with 14 bases between the two germline ends. The CDR3 spans 13 residues.